The following is a T cell receptor beta chain sequence with its context. In the authors' methods: For nucleated cells, counts were estimated from reference gene primer amplification. Produced via immunoSEQ multiplex PCR; TCRdb's table is partial and in-frame only. Clone size and the V and J calls come from that table; the DNA yielded D and trimming. The table shows around 78,000 clones, with about 90% occurring only once. These data belong to a study of blood T cell repertoires in COVID-19. Study overall: Sources were T cells, B-cell-depleted T cells, or PBMCs; the material itself was cDNA or gDNA.

The CDR3 is 13 amino acids. Germline assignment: CDR1 SQVTM and CDR2 ANQGSEA. The V and J ends lost 5 bases and 5 bases respectively, with 12 bases between them. Input material: peripheral blood. The rearrangement joins TRBV29-1 to TRBJ1-4; D is unclear. This receptor was obtained from a man between 50 and 59 years old with active COVID-19. The CDR3: CSVKRTVNEKLFF. In DNA form, the CDR3 reads TGCAGCGTTAAGAGAACAGTCAATGAAAAACTGTTTTTT.